This is a list of T cell receptor beta chains from one sample in a study of T cells after yellow fever vaccination. Via MiXCR, TCRdb re-called the 5' RACE reads, giving one row per CDR3 protein. The sample consists of about 320,000 distinct CDR3 sequences, 3.5% to 4.5% of them appearing once. Sequenced material: PBMCs, taken 15 days after the yellow fever booster vaccination. Receptor source: a man aged 18-30 years who received the YFV17D yellow fever vaccine. CDR3s include the opening cysteine and the closing phenylalanine or tryptophan. D genes are given only for firm matches. Clone size is shown for a subset of rows, as once, few, many or a class of expanded clone.

d_gene	v_gene	j_gene	abundance	CDR3nt	CDR3aa
-	TRBV12-3/TRBV12-4	TRBJ1-5	-	TGTGCCAGCAGTTCAGGCGGTGATCAGCCCCAGCATTTT	CASSSGGDQPQHF
-	TRBV6-2/TRBV6-3	TRBJ2-1	few	TGTGCCACAGCCTGGGGCTACAATGAGCAGTTCTTC	CATAWGYNEQFF
-	TRBV7-6	TRBJ1-5	few	TGTGCCAGCAGCTTAGGGACAGTTGATCAGCCCCAGCATTTT	CASSLGTVDQPQHF
-	TRBV5-1	TRBJ2-1	many	TGCGCCAGCAGCTTGGTGGCGCTCGGTCATGGAGCTTCCTACAATGAGCAGTTCTTC	CASSLVALGHGASYNEQFF
-	TRBV2	TRBJ2-5	few	TGTGCCAGCAGTGAAGGGACGGATCCGGAGACCCAGTACTTC	CASSEGTDPETQYF
-	TRBV23-1	TRBJ2-4	few	TGCGCCAGCTGGAAGGGCAAAAACATTCAGTACTTC	CASWKGKNIQYF
TRBD2	TRBV7-2	TRBJ2-7	many	TGTGCCAGCAGCTGGCGGGGGGCTAACTCCTACGAGCAGTACTTC	CASSWRGANSYEQYF
TRBD1	TRBV4-1	TRBJ2-3	few	TGCGCCAGCAGCCGGGACAGGGGCGGCACAGATACGCAGTATTTT	CASSRDRGGTDTQYF
-	TRBV5-1	TRBJ2-5	few	TGCGCCAGCAGCGAAGGTGGAGGAGAGACCCAGTACTTC	CASSEGGGETQYF
-	TRBV7-2	TRBJ1-4	many	TGTGCCAGCAGCTTAGCAGGAGGGCCGGGGTCGAATGAAAAACTGTTTTTT	CASSLAGGPGSNEKLFF
-	TRBV20-1	TRBJ2-3	-	TGCAGTGCTAGAGTGGAACTCGGCACGCAGTATTTT	CSARVELGTQYF
-	TRBV12-3/TRBV12-4	TRBJ1-1	-	TGTGCCAGCAGTTTTCAACCGGACTCAACGAACACTGAAGCTTTCTTT	CASSFQPDSTNTEAFF
TRBD1	TRBV5-1	TRBJ1-5	few	TGCGCCAGCAGTACGACAGGGCCGGATCAGCCCCAGCATTTT	CASSTTGPDQPQHF